This is a list of T cell receptor beta chains from one sample in a study of T cell clones after liver transplantation. The protocol was immunoSEQ multiplex PCR, while the TCRdb copy is restricted to in-frame clones and leaves out a portion. The data contain under 150,000 clones, approximately 90% of them singletons. Sequencing used CD4+ T cells from blood, obtained 12 months after liver transplant. The receptors here all came from a human patient who received a liver transplant. The graft donor may have given rise to some T cells. CDR3s include the opening cysteine and the closing phenylalanine or tryptophan. Each record gives: CDR3 length, V gene, D gene, clone size, J gene, CDR3 DNA, CDR3 protein. A D gene is named only where the DNA matches it firmly. Only some rows state a clone size, as once, few, many or a class for expanded clones.

13	TRBV7-8	.	.	TRBJ2-5	TGTGCCAGCAGCTTAAGGACTATGGAGACCCAGTACTTC	CASSLRTMETQYF
15	TRBV2	.	medium-sized	TRBJ1-1	TGTGCCAGCGATACCCCAAAGGTCGCATCCACTGAAGCTTTCTTT	CASDTPKVASTEAFF
15	TRBV9	.	.	TRBJ2-2	TGTGCCAGCAGCGTAGATGACAGATCGACCGGGGAGCTGTTTTTT	CASSVDDRSTGELFF
12	TRBV19	.	.	TRBJ1-4	TGTGCCAGTAATCCGGGAAGGGAAAAACTGTTTTTT	CASNPGREKLFF
15	TRBV5-1	.	.	TRBJ2-7	TGCGCCAGCAGCCGCAGGGAGGCCCTGCCCTACGAGCAGTACTTC	CASSRREALPYEQYF
12	TRBV28	.	.	TRBJ2-7	TGTGCCAGCAGTCTCGTGGCCTACGAGCAGTACTTC	CASSLVAYEQYF
17	TRBV5-5	TRBD2	once	TRBJ2-1	TGTGCCAGCAGCCTGGGAACGGGAGGGAGCTCCTACAATGAGCAGTTCTTC	CASSLGTGGSSYNEQFF
14	TRBV7-3	TRBD1	.	TRBJ1-1	TGTGCCAGCAGCTCCGGGACAGCGAACACTGAAGCTTTCTTT	CASSSGTANTEAFF
15	TRBV19	TRBD1	.	TRBJ1-5	TGTGCCAGTAGTATCGACAGGGATAGCAATCAGCCCCAGCATTTT	CASSIDRDSNQPQHF
15	TRBV7-8	.	.	TRBJ2-7	TGTGCCAGCAGCTCACGGGGGACGGGAACGTACGAGCAGTACTTC	CASSSRGTGTYEQYF
12	TRBV2	TRBD1	.	TRBJ1-1	TGTGCCACACGACAGGGAAACACTGAAGCTTTCTTT	CATRQGNTEAFF
16	TRBV30	TRBD1	.	TRBJ1-4	TGTGCCTGGAGTGGCCAGGGGGCTAGAGTGGATGAAAAACTGTTTTTT	CAWSGQGARVDEKLFF
14	TRBV2	.	.	TRBJ1-1	TGTGCCAGCAGTGTGGAGCAGGGGAACACTGAAGCTTTCTTT	CASSVEQGNTEAFF
16	TRBV4-1	.	.	TRBJ1-2	TGCGCCAGCAGCCAAGTAGGGAACAGGGTAAACTATGGCTACACCTTC	CASSQVGNRVNYGYTF
14	TRBV5-4	.	.	TRBJ2-1	TGTGCCAGCAGCTTGGAGGTAGCTGGCCCTGAGCAGTTCTTC	CASSLEVAGPEQFF
12	TRBV28	.	.	TRBJ2-1	TGTGCCAGCAGTTTTCGGGACAATGAGCAGTTCTTC	CASSFRDNEQFF
14	TRBV12-5	TRBD2	.	TRBJ2-7	TGTGCTAGTGGTTCTCGGACTAGCGGCTACGAGCAGTACTTC	CASGSRTSGYEQYF
14	TRBV25-1	.	.	TRBJ2-1	TGTGCCAGCAGTGCTGGGGCAGATTACAATGAGCAGTTCTTC	CASSAGADYNEQFF
14	TRBV11-3	TRBD1	once	TRBJ1-1	TGTGCCAGCAGCCGTACAGGGGAGGGCACTGAAGCTTTCTTT	CASSRTGEGTEAFF
15	TRBV28	TRBD1	.	TRBJ1-5	TGTGCCAGCAGTTTACCGACAGGGCCAAATCAGCCCCAGCATTTT	CASSLPTGPNQPQHF
15	TRBV5-1	TRBD1	once	TRBJ1-4	TGCGCCAGCAGCTTGACAGGGGGAAGTAATGAAAAACTGTTTTTT	CASSLTGGSNEKLFF
16	TRBV7-2	TRBD2	.	TRBJ2-7	TGTGCCAGCAGCTCTGCAAGAGCGGGAGAAAACTACGAGCAGTACTTC	CASSSARAGENYEQYF
13	TRBV11-3	.	.	TRBJ2-7	TGTGCCAGCAGCTTAACGAACAGGTACGAGCAGTACTTC	CASSLTNRYEQYF
14	TRBV27	TRBD1	.	TRBJ2-3	TGTGCCAGCAGTTCGGGACAGGGAGGCACTACGCAGTATTTT	CASSSGQGGTTQYF
18	TRBV7-5	.	.	TRBJ2-3	TGTGCCAGAAGCTTAGTTTTCCAGATAGCGCTCAACGCAGATACGCAGTATTTT	CARSLVFQIALNADTQYF
15	TRBV5-4	.	.	TRBJ2-5	TGTGCCAGCAGCCTCAGCCAAGACTGGGGGGAGACCCAGTACTTC	CASSLSQDWGETQYF
13	TRBV30	.	.	TRBJ1-2	TGTGCCTGGAGTGTGGGAGGGACAAGTGGCTACACCTTC	CAWSVGGTSGYTF
12	TRBV6-1	.	.	TRBJ2-5	TGTGCCAGCAGTGGTGAGTCAGAGACCCAGTACTTC	CASSGESETQYF
14	TRBV19	.	.	TRBJ1-2	TGTGCCAGTAGTCCTAGAGGAGGGGTCTATGGCTACACCTTC	CASSPRGGVYGYTF
15	TRBV4-2	TRBD1	.	TRBJ1-1	TGTGCCAGCAGCCAAGATACAGGGGAGGGTACTGAAGCTTTCTTT	CASSQDTGEGTEAFF
14	TRBV10-3	.	.	TRBJ1-5	TGTGCCATCAGTGAGGCAGGCCAAGGGCAGCCCCAGCATTTT	CAISEAGQGQPQHF
19	TRBV7-8	TRBD2	.	TRBJ2-7	TGTGCCAGCAGCCCCGGTTTCGTCGGGACTAGCGGGAGAGGCTACGAGCAGTACTTC	CASSPGFVGTSGRGYEQYF
15	TRBV4-1	.	.	TRBJ2-7	TGCGCCAGCAGCCCGACCTCGGGAATATGGTACGAGCAGTACTTC	CASSPTSGIWYEQYF
14	TRBV7-9	.	.	TRBJ1-5	TGTGCCAGCAGCATAGCGGGGCCCTCTACTCCCCAGCATTTT	CASSIAGPSTPQHF
15	TRBV19	.	.	TRBJ1-2	TGTGCCAGTGGGCTACTAGGGAGCTCTAACTATGGCTACACCTTC	CASGLLGSSNYGYTF
15	TRBV15	.	.	TRBJ2-7	TGTGCCACCAGCTTTCAGAAGCAGGCAACCTACGAGCAGTACTTC	CATSFQKQATYEQYF
16	TRBV30	TRBD1	.	TRBJ2-5	TGTGCCTGGACTCAGGATTGGGACAGTAAGGGAGAGACCCAGTACTTC	CAWTQDWDSKGETQYF
11	TRBV2	.	.	TRBJ2-7	TGTGCCAGCAGTTGGGACTACGAGCAGTACTTC	CASSWDYEQYF
16	TRBV7-6	TRBD2	once	TRBJ2-5	TGTGCCAGCAGCGAAGGAGCTAGCGGGAGAAGCGGGACCCAGTACTTC	CASSEGASGRSGTQYF
18	TRBV5-6	TRBD1	.	TRBJ2-3	TGTGCCAGCAGCCGTTTCCCTTTTTCCGGGACAGGAGGAGGTACGCAGTATTTT	CASSRFPFSGTGGGTQYF